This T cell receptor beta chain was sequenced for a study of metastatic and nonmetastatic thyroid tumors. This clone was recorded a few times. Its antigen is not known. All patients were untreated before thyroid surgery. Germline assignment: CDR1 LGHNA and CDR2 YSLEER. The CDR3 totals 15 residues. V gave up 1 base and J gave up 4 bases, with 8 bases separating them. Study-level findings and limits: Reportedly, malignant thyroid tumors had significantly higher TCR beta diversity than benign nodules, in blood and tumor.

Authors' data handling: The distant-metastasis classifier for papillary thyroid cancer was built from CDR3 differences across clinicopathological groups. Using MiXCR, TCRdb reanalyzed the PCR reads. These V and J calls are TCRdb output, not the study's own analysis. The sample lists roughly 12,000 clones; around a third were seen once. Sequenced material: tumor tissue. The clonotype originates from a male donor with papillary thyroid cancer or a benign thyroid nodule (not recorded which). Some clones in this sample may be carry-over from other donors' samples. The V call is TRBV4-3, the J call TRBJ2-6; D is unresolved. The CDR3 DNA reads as TGCGCCAGCAGCCAAGGGGTGGACGGGGCCAACGTCCTGACTTTC. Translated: CASSQGVDGANVLTF.